Sequencing of this T cell receptor (beta chain) was carried out in a study of T cells after yellow fever vaccination. Looking at the study overall: With SMART-Seq v4 Ultra Low Input, the fractions containing low cell numbers were prepared.

Points from the study as a whole: Relatively few clonotypes were ones that appeared in both CD4 and CD8 compartments.

TCR cDNA was made by 5'RACE template switching, adding a universal primer site and UMIs. Using its own MiXCR run on the 5' RACE reads, TCRdb lists one record per CDR3 protein. The sample has some 550,000 distinct CDR3 sequences, 15% to 20% seen once. The CDR3 extends over 14 amino acids. The V and J ends lost 5 bases and 0 bases respectively, with 11 bases between them. Germline assignment: CDR1 MNHEY and CDR2 SVGAGI. Details on this clonotype: Its antigen is undetermined.

This TCR was recovered from a man younger than 45 who received the YFV17D yellow fever vaccine. The chain carries TRBV6-5 and TRBJ2-7, with D possibly matching TRBD1 (5 bases). Sequencing used PBMCs, obtained 15 days after the yellow fever booster vaccination. The CDR3 reads CASSTLTGSYEQYF. CDR3 coding DNA: TGTGCCAGCAGTACTTTAACAGGCTCCTACGAGCAGTACTTC.